The 23 T cell receptor beta chains reported below all come from one sample, sequenced in a study of cytotoxic CD8 clonotypes in ibrutinib-treated CLL. Some clones are missing from TCRdb's copy, which holds only in-frame ones; the method was immunoSEQ multiplex PCR. This repertoire shows 90,000 to 100,000 clones, approximately 82% found once; its top ten account for around 32%. Here the sequenced sample was PBMCs, taken after 12 months of ibrutinib treatment. Receptors were obtained from a human donor with chronic lymphocytic leukemia.

This clone was seen more than once but under ten times. The genes are TRBV6-1 and TRBJ1-5; TRBD1 agrees at 7 bases. CDR3 length equals 15 residues. J lost 5 bases, V lost 5 bases, and 9 bases had no gene match. Per the germline V gene, CDR1 is MNHNS and CDR2 is SASEGT. In nucleotides, the CDR3 is TGTGCCAGCAGTAGGGACAGCACGGGGGATCAGCCCCAGCATTTT. This sequence encodes CASSRDSTGDQPQHF.

This clone was observed a handful of times. This chain links TRBV9 with TRBJ1-1; 7 bases map to TRBD1. The CDR3 runs 15 residues. Germline V lookup: CDR1 SGDLS, CDR2 YYNGEE. The junction had 6 bases not matched to a gene; V was cut back by 3 bases and J by 1 base. The CDR3 region is CASSARQGGNTEAFF. CDR3 nucleotides: TGTGCCAGCAGCGCCCGACAGGGAGGGAACACTGAAGCTTTCTTT.

The gene calls are TRBV7-2 and TRBJ1-1; 9 nucleotides line up with TRBD1. CDR1 and CDR2 from the germline V gene are SGHTA and FQGNSA. Trimming removed 5 bases from V and 5 bases from J; junction bases left unmatched: 6. The CDR3 sequence is 14 residues long. As DNA, the CDR3 is TGTGCCAGCAGCGTAGGGACAGGGAAGACTGAAGCTTTCTTT. Protein product: CASSVGTGKTEAFF.

The rearrangement joins TRBV18 to TRBJ1-1; no firm D call. Trimming stripped 5 bases from V and 1 base from J, with 14 bases between. CDR1 and CDR2 (germline): KGHSH, LQKENI. The CDR3 has 15 amino acids. The CDR3 DNA reads as TGTGCCAGCTCAGTTAGATTGCAGGAGAACACTGAAGCTTTCTTT. Amino acid sequence: CASSVRLQENTEAFF.

V is TRBV4-1 and J is TRBJ2-5; 7 bases line up with TRBD1. Germline V lookup: CDR1 MGHRA, CDR2 YSYEKL. With V trimmed by 4 bases and J by 1 base, 3 bases remained unmatched. This CDR3 comprises 14 residues. The DNA of the CDR3 is TGCGCCAGCAGCCTGGGACAGATCCAAGAGACCCAGTACTTC. Its protein product is CASSLGQIQETQYF.

This clone has only a few counts. V usage is TRBV19 and J usage is TRBJ1-1; 11 bases are a match to TRBD1. CDR1 is LNHDA and CDR2 is SQIVND in the germline V gene (reference sequence). CDR3 length: 13 amino acids. V was pared by 9 bases and J by 6 bases, with 6 bases of the junction left unmatched. The CDR3 sequence: CARGTGGSSEAFF. The CDR3, as DNA: TGTGCCAGAGGGACAGGGGGTTCTTCTGAAGCTTTCTTT.

The J gene is TRBJ1-6, the V gene TRBV27; 10 nucleotides line up with TRBD1. The junction had 7 bases not matched to a gene; V was cut back by 1 base and J by 13 bases. The CDR3 is made up of 15 amino acids. The V gene's germline CDR1 is MNHEY and CDR2 SMNVEV (reference sequence). CDR3 loop: CASSLLGTGVSPLHF. CDR3 DNA: TGTGCCAGCAGTTTATTGGGGACAGGGGTATCCCCCCTCCACTTT.

The chain employs TRBV6-5 and TRBJ1-4, with D possibly being TRBD1 (5 bases). Trimming removed 2 bases at V and 8 bases at J, with 12 bases between. This CDR3 has 14 amino acids. Germline CDR1 MNHEY, CDR2 SVGAGI. The CDR3 loop reads CASSYGRAREKLFF. CDR3 DNA sequence: TGTGCCAGCAGTTACGGCAGGGCCCGCGAAAAACTGTTTTTT.

This clone has only a few counts. The chain joins TRBV6-6 to TRBJ1-5; no reliable D call. The V gene lost 6 bases and the J gene lost 2 bases, with 5 bases spanning the gap. From germline, CDR1 is MNHNY and CDR2 SVGAGI (reference sequence). The CDR3 totals 12 residues. DNA of the CDR3: TGTGCCAGCAGCCTTGGCAATCAGCCCCAGCATTTT. Its translation: CASSLGNQPQHF.

The chain recombines TRBV29-1 with TRBJ1-2; no clear D. In germline, CDR1 is SQVTM, CDR2 ANQGSEA. V was cut by 5 bases and J by 4 bases, with 11 bases left in between. The CDR3 is made up of 12 amino acids. The CDR3 region is CSVFSQIYGYTF. The CDR3, as DNA: TGCAGCGTTTTCTCACAGATCTATGGCTACACCTTC.

The V and J genes are TRBV29-1 and TRBJ2-7; D not certain. The V and J ends lost 4 bases and 1 base respectively, with 8 bases between them. Germline V lookup: CDR1 SQVTM, CDR2 ANQGSEA. The CDR3 sequence is 12 residues long. The CDR3 coding sequence is TGCAGCGTTGTGCCCGCGTCCTACGAGCAGTACTTC. This translates into CSVVPASYEQYF.

The rearrangement joins TRBV11-3 to TRBJ1-2; D remains unclear. V was clipped by 1 base and J by 7 bases, with 16 bases between them. CDR3 length: 15 residues. CDR1 and CDR2 (germline): SGHNT, YENEEA. The CDR3 spells CASSLGAAITVGYTF. Written as DNA, the CDR3 is TGTGCCAGCAGCTTAGGAGCCGCTATAACAGTTGGCTACACCTTC.

The gene calls are TRBV11-3 and TRBJ1-4; unclear D gene. CDR1 and CDR2 from the germline V gene are SGHNT and YENEEA. The CDR3 has 13 amino acids. V was pared by 5 bases and J by 5 bases, with 9 bases between. CDR3: CASSLRRNEKLFF. The CDR3, as DNA: TGTGCCAGCAGCCTGCGACGGAATGAAAAACTGTTTTTT.

The chain carries TRBV7-9 and TRBJ1-1; 7 bases line up with TRBD1. The CDR3 consists of 14 residues. The germline CDR1 and CDR2 sequences are SEHNR and FQNEAQ (reference sequence). V gave up 5 bases and J gave up 0 bases; unmatched junction bases: 3. In nucleotides, the CDR3 is TGTGCCAGCAGCAGACAGGGCATGAACACTGAAGCTTTCTTT. Protein sequence: CASSRQGMNTEAFF.

This rearrangement joins TRBV7-3 to TRBJ2-3, with 11 bases matching TRBD2. The CDR3 covers 16 residues. V lost 4 bases, J lost 3 bases, and 6 bases stayed unmatched. CDR1 is SGHTA and CDR2 is FQGTGA in the germline V gene. The CDR3 sequence is CASSSGLAGRTDTQYF. Written as DNA, the CDR3 is TGTGCCAGCAGCTCCGGACTAGCGGGTAGGACAGATACGCAGTATTTT.

The chain employs TRBV6-1 and TRBJ1-2; unclear D gene. V was clipped by 7 bases and J by 4 bases, with 10 bases between them. CDR3 length: 12 amino acids. The germline CDR1 and CDR2 sequences are MNHNS and SASEGT. CDR3: CASTRSSYGYTF. CDR3 coding DNA: TGTGCCAGCACCCGTTCAAGCTATGGCTACACCTTC.

This clone was seen a few times. The J gene is TRBJ2-1, the V gene TRBV7-3; 10 bases map to TRBD2. The CDR3 is 15 residues long. The V gene end was trimmed by 4 bases and the J gene end by 7 bases; junction bases not matched to a gene: 7. Germline V gene sequence: CDR1 SGHTA, CDR2 FQGTGA. Here the CDR3 DNA reads TGTGCCAGCAGCTACCAGCGGGGGGGCAGAAATGAGCAGTTCTTC. It translates to CASSYQRGGRNEQFF.

The CDR3: CASSLEQGLNEKLFF. The CDR3 DNA reads TGTGCCAGCAGCTTAGAACAGGGGCTAAACGAAAAACTGTTTTTT. The chain joins TRBV11-3 to TRBJ1-4, with 7 nucleotides matching TRBD1. CDR1 is SGHNT, CDR2 YENEEA, per germline. Trimming at V came to 0 bases and at J to 8 bases, leaving 6 bases not matched to a gene. This CDR3 contains 15 residues.

The chain combines TRBV6-1 with TRBJ1-1, with D uncertain. This CDR3 is built from 11 residues. V was cut by 1 base and J by 8 bases, with 5 bases left in between. CDR1 and CDR2 (germline): MNHNS, SASEGT. The CDR3 DNA reads TGTGCCAGCAGTGAAGAGCGGGAAGCTTTCTTT. Encoded protein: CASSEEREAFF.

V gene TRBV25-1 combines with J gene TRBJ1-2, with D unresolved. CDR3 length: 11 residues. Trimming cost V 6 bases and J 2 bases, with 4 bases left between them. CDR1 and CDR2 from the germline V gene are MGHDK and SYGVNS. The CDR3: CASSSNYGYTF. In DNA form, the CDR3 reads TGTGCCAGCAGCAGCAACTATGGCTACACCTTC.

Only a few counts were recorded for this clone. The chain recombines TRBV6-6 with TRBJ1-3; TRBD1 is a possible D gene (5 bases). Germline loops: CDR1 MNHNY, CDR2 SVGAGI (reference sequence). This CDR3 is 13 amino acids long. Trimming pared 6 bases from V and 8 bases from J, leaving 14 bases between. This chain's CDR3 is CASSPAGVDTIYF. In DNA, the CDR3 is TGTGCCAGCAGCCCCGCGGGGGTGGACACCATATATTTT.

The rearrangement uses TRBV7-6 and TRBJ1-1; 7 bases are a match to TRBD1. Per germline, CDR1 SGHVS and CDR2 FNYEAQ. The CDR3 contains 14 residues. Trimming took 10 bases from V and 1 from J; bases not matched to a gene: 9. The CDR3 DNA follows: TGTGCCACAACCCCGGGACAGTCGAACACTGAAGCTTTCTTT. Translating gives CATTPGQSNTEAFF.

This clone was counted between two and nine times. The chain combines TRBV10-3 with TRBJ1-1, with D perhaps matching TRBD1 (5 bases). The V gene's germline CDR1 is ENHRY and CDR2 SYGVKD. The CDR3 is 14 residues long. The germline V and J ends were trimmed by 0 bases and 3 bases, with 8 bases remaining between them. CDR3 in amino acids: CAISESLGDTEAFF. The CDR3 region has the DNA TGTGCCATCAGTGAGTCCTTAGGGGACACTGAAGCTTTCTTT.